What follows describes a single T cell receptor beta chain. The V gene's germline CDR1 is LGHNA and CDR2 YSLEER. This CDR3 has 14 amino acids. V dropped 2 bases and J dropped 3 bases, with 11 bases sitting between them. The sample is drawn from a study of technical replicates of blood from a few donors. Using immunoSEQ multiplex PCR, the repertoire was profiled, and TCRdb retains in-frame clones only, with some absent. The table includes about 44,000 clones, around 96% detected once. The specimen was T cells isolated from PBMCs. This chain joins TRBV4-3 and TRBJ2-7; tentative D call: TRBD1 (6 bases). The clonotype was recovered from a human donor in good health. CDR3 residues: CASSQHTGSYEQYF. In DNA, the CDR3 is TGCGCCAGCAGCCAACACACAGGGAGCTACGAGCAGTACTTC.